This note documents a single T cell receptor (beta chain) sequence. Its antigen remains unidentified. Target depth was 1 in 200,000 to 1 in 1 million T cells, about 10x per clonotype. Profiling relied on immunoSEQ multiplex PCR, and the TCRdb table lists in-frame clones only, not all of them. The sample holds some 310,000 clones; about 77% are singletons and the top ten take 6.5% to 8%. Germline loops: CDR1 MGHRA, CDR2 YSYEKL. The ends lost 4 bases at V and 3 bases at J; junction bases unmatched: 5. The CDR3 covers 15 residues. The data belong to a study of cytotoxic CD8 clonotypes in ibrutinib-treated CLL. Overall study: On average, more than 90,000 productive rearrangements and under 300,000 productive templates per sample. Overall study results and limits: Public clonotypes (which were uncommon) either contracted or remained stable on treatment. Sampling of sustained-remission and progressing patients occurred at differing times.

The chain joins TRBV4-1 to TRBJ2-5, with 10 bases identical to TRBD2. This material consisted of PBMCs, taken before ibrutinib treatment. The clonotype originates from a human donor with chronic lymphocytic leukemia. CDR3 nucleotide sequence: TGCGCCAGCAGCCGCAGCACTAGCGGGGAAGAGACCCAGTACTTC. This gives the protein CASSRSTSGEETQYF.